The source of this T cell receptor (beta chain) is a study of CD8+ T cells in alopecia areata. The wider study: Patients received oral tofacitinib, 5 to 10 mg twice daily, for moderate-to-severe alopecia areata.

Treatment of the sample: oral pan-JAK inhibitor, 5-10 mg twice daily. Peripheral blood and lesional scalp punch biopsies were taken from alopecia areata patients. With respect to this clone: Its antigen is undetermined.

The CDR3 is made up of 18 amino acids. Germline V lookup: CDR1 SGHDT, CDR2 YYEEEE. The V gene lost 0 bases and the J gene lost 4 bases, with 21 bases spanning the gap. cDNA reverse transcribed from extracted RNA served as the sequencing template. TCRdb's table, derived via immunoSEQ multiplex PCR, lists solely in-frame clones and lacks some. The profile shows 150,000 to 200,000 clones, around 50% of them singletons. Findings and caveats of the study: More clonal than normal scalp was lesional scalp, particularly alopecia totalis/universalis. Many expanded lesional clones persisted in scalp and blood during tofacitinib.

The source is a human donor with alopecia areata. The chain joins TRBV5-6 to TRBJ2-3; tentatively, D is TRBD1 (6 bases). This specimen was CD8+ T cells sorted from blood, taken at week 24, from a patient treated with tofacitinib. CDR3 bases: TGTGCCAGCAGCTTGGAGGGGTCGGGACAAGGAGGTGCAGATACGCAGTATTTT. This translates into CASSLEGSGQGGADTQYF.